This T cell receptor beta chain was retrieved from a study of human T cells and chemical hapten exposure. Time point denoted: pre-sensitization, week 0. Treatment denoted: therapeutic diphenylcyclopropenone sensitization with weekly scalp DPC. This clonotype was seen only a few times. The study's library attached unique molecular identifiers to single cDNA molecules. Original processing methods: Samples had a median of roughly 100,000 TCRs, ranging roughly 23,224 to 750,000. TCRdb itself ran the RACE reads through MiXCR, one entry per CDR3 protein. It is TCRdb's table, rather than the study itself, that gives the V and J calls and clone size. The table has over 300,000 distinct CDR3 sequences, approximately 5.1% seen once; the top ten hold roughly 2.6%. The specimen was whole blood, collected in connection with sensitization to the hapten diphenylcyclopropenone (DPC). The clonotype originates from a woman aged 45-65 years with alopecia areata. Some clones in this sample may be carry-over from other donors' samples.

CDR3 sequence: CASIPDREWTEAFF. The CDR3 DNA reads as TGTGCCAGCATTCCCGACAGGGAATGGACTGAAGCTTTCTTT. The rearrangement links TRBV12-3 or TRBV12-4 to TRBJ1-1; 7 nucleotides agree with TRBD1. The CDR3 is 14 amino acids. The V segment lost 7 bases and the J segment 5 bases; nucleotides outside the gene matches: 10.